The 27 T cell receptor beta chains below come from one sample, sequenced in a study of blood T cell repertoires in COVID-19. Repertoires were generated with immunoSEQ multiplex PCR, while TCRdb's copy carries only in-frame clones and drops some. Among about 280,000 clones listed, approximately 83% were seen once. The sample was peripheral blood. The receptors derive from a woman younger than 45 who had recovered from COVID-19.

The V call is TRBV27, the J call TRBJ1-2; D unresolved. The CDR3 runs 15 residues. The germline gives CDR1 MNHEY, CDR2 SMNVEV (reference sequence). V lost 4 bases and J lost 4, with 16 bases in between. The CDR3 is CASSSPSREGYGYTF. The CDR3 DNA reads TGTGCCAGCAGTTCGCCCTCTAGGGAGGGCTATGGCTACACCTTC.

The V gene is TRBV10-3, the J gene TRBJ2-6; D is perhaps TRBD1 (5 bases). The CDR3 sequence is 16 residues long. V lost 2 bases and J lost 4, with 12 bases in between. Germline V gene sequence: CDR1 ENHRY, CDR2 SYGVKD. The CDR3 bases are TGTGCCATCAGTGAGCAAAACAGGCCCGGGGCCAACGTCCTGACTTTC. Residues: CAISEQNRPGANVLTF.

This sequence joins TRBV11-2 and TRBJ2-1; tentatively, D is TRBD1 (7 bases). Trimming removed 5 bases from V and 0 bases from J, with 23 bases in between. The CDR3 is 19 amino acids. Germline V gives CDR1 SGHAT, CDR2 FQNNGV. The CDR3 DNA reads as TGTGCCAGCAGCGGCAGGGTCCAGGGGGGCTGGAGCTCCTACAATGAGCAGTTCTTC. Protein product: CASSGRVQGGWSSYNEQFF.

The rearrangement uses TRBV20-1 and TRBJ2-7; 8 positions match TRBD1. The CDR3 is 15 residues long. Losses at the gene ends were 5 bases for V and 0 bases for J; bases not matched to a gene: 9. CDR1 and CDR2 from the germline V gene are DFQATT and SNEGSKA (reference sequence). CDR3 DNA sequence: TGCAGTGCTCGTGGGACAGGATCTAGCTCCTACGAGCAGTACTTC. It codes for CSARGTGSSSYEQYF.

Only one count was recorded for this clone. The V and J genes are TRBV28 and TRBJ1-2; possible D gene TRBD1, 6 bases. The germline gives CDR1 MDHEN, CDR2 SYDVKM. V dropped 8 bases and J dropped 8 bases, with 21 bases sitting between them. The CDR3 loop spans 14 amino acids. DNA of the CDR3: TGTGCCAGCTGTTCCCGCGGGGGGGCGGGCGGCTACACCTTC. Translating gives CASCSRGGAGGYTF.

The gene calls are TRBV7-9 and TRBJ2-7, with TRBD2 matching 9 bases. V lost 6 bases to trimming and J lost 5 bases; unmatched junction nucleotides: 14. This CDR3 is built from 16 residues. The germline V gene encodes CDR1 SEHNR and CDR2 FQNEAQ (reference sequence). The CDR3 region is CASSNFGSGRKNEQYF. As DNA, the CDR3 is TGTGCCAGCAGTAACTTCGGTAGCGGGAGAAAAAACGAGCAGTACTTC.

The CDR3 reads CASSFGTLNTEAFF. Here the CDR3 DNA reads TGTGCCAGCAGTTTCGGGACACTGAACACTGAAGCTTTCTTT. The chain couples TRBV6-4 to TRBJ1-1; maybe TRBD1 (6 bases). V was pared by 5 bases and J by 0 bases, with 10 bases between. Germline CDR1 reads MRHNA; CDR2 reads SNTAGT. The CDR3 length is 14 residues.

The chain employs TRBV6-5 and TRBJ1-6; the D gene is possibly TRBD1 (6 bases). The CDR3 contains 15 residues. V dropped 7 bases and J dropped 5 bases, with 15 bases sitting between them. The germline V gene has CDR1 MNHEY and CDR2 SVGAGI. CDR3 nucleotides: TGTGCCAGCACGAGACAGGCGTTTGATAATTCACCCCTCCACTTT. Translating gives CASTRQAFDNSPLHF.

This clone came up a few times. The chain combines TRBV11-2 with TRBJ1-1, with a possible D match to TRBD1 (6 bases). The CDR3 totals 13 residues. V lost 0 bases and J 9 bases, leaving 11 bases between the germline ends. CDR1 is SGHAT, CDR2 FQNNGV, per germline. Here the CDR3 reads CASSLDAGQKAFF. The CDR3 DNA sequence: TGTGCCAGCAGCTTAGACGCAGGACAGAAAGCTTTCTTT.

The rearrangement links TRBV30 to TRBJ1-6; D gene uncertain. Germline CDR1 GTSNPN, CDR2 SVGIG (reference sequence). The CDR3 has 14 residues. V lost 3 bases, J lost 0 bases, and 6 bases lay in between. The CDR3 region is CAWREDSYNSPLHF. The CDR3 DNA follows: TGTGCCTGGAGAGAGGACTCCTATAATTCACCCCTCCACTTT.

This sequence joins TRBV7-3 and TRBJ2-1; TRBD1 aligns across 9 bases. The length of the CDR3 is 15 residues. From germline, CDR1 is SGHTA and CDR2 FQGTGA. V was pared by 2 bases and J by 7 bases, with 6 bases of the junction left unmatched. CDR3 region: CASSLSQGAWNEQFF. CDR3 DNA: TGTGCCAGCAGCTTATCACAGGGGGCCTGGAATGAGCAGTTCTTC.

V and J are TRBV5-6 and TRBJ1-5; D might be TRBD1 (5 bases). CDR1 and CDR2 (germline): SGHDT, YYEEEE. This CDR3 comprises 17 residues. V lost 0 bases and J 0 bases, leaving 13 bases between the germline ends. The DNA of the CDR3 is TGTGCCAGCAGCTTGGCCGCGCGACAGTATAGCAATCAGCCCCAGCATTTT. Translation: CASSLAARQYSNQPQHF.

This clone showed up just once. The gene calls are TRBV2 and TRBJ2-3; 9 nucleotides agree with TRBD2. Germline V gives CDR1 SNHLY, CDR2 FYNNEI. The CDR3 totals 14 residues. After removal of 10 bases from V and 0 bases from J, the junction contained 5 bases not matched to a gene. CDR3 in amino acids: CATTTSGSTDTQYF. DNA for the CDR3: TGTGCCACAACGACTAGCGGTAGCACAGATACGCAGTATTTT.

This rearrangement joins TRBV12-3 or TRBV12-4 to TRBJ2-1; no clear D gene. V was clipped by 4 bases and J by 6 bases, with 10 bases between them. CDR3 length: 13 residues. Written as DNA, the CDR3 is TGTGCCAGCAGTTCCAGGAACCTCAATGAGCAGTTCTTC. Amino acid sequence: CASSSRNLNEQFF.

A remark on this clone: One end of the junction does not line up with germline, which may come from a read error. The V gene is TRBV4-3, the J gene TRBJ2-5; 7 bases line up with TRBD1. Germline lookup yields CDR1 LGHNA and CDR2 YSLEER. This CDR3 has 14 amino acids. CDR3 sequence (DNA): TGCGCCAGCAGCCAACCGAGGGGGCAAGGGACCCAGTACTTC. Amino acid sequence: CASSQPRGQGTQYF.

The V call is TRBV7-2, the J call TRBJ2-7; 9 bases fit TRBD2. This CDR3 is built from 16 residues. Germline trimming cut 2 bases from V and 7 bases from J; bases unmatched to any gene: 12. The germline gives CDR1 SGHTA, CDR2 FQGNSA. The CDR3 region is CASSLRLAAHDREQYF. The CDR3 bases are TGTGCCAGCAGCTTAAGACTAGCGGCACACGACAGAGAGCAGTACTTC.

The count of this clone is one. The gene calls are TRBV18 and TRBJ2-5; D call uncertain. Germline V gene data show CDR1 as KGHSH and CDR2 as LQKENI. V gave up 1 base and J gave up 1 base, with 7 bases separating them. This CDR3 region has 14 residues. CDR3 sequence reads: CASSPLALQETQYF. For the CDR3, the DNA is TGTGCCAGCTCACCACTAGCTCTCCAAGAGACCCAGTACTTC.

The chain is built from TRBV6-5 and TRBJ2-2, with 8 bases identical to TRBD2. The CDR3 is 15 residues long. CDR1 and CDR2 from the germline V gene are MNHEY and SVGAGI. Trimming removed 5 bases from V and 2 bases from J; junction bases left unmatched: 4. The CDR3 nucleotides read TGTGCCAGCAGTCAAAGCGGGAGAAACACCGGGGAGCTGTTTTTT. Translating it yields CASSQSGRNTGELFF.

The J gene is TRBJ2-7, the V gene TRBV4-3, with 8 bases identical to TRBD1. Looked up from germline, CDR1 is LGHNA and CDR2 is YSLEER. The CDR3 contains 16 residues. V lost 3 bases and J lost 0; bases outside the gene matches: 7. As DNA, the CDR3 is TGCGCCAGCAGCCAGGACAGGGTCTCAAACTCCTACGAGCAGTACTTC. This translates into CASSQDRVSNSYEQYF.

The V call is TRBV3-1 (or the pseudogene TRBV3-2), the J call TRBJ1-6; TRBD1 matches 7 bases. The V and J ends lost 4 bases and 9 bases, in that order; junction bases with no gene match: 12. The CDR3 totals 16 residues. Germline V gene data show CDR1 as LGHDT and CDR2 as YNNKEL (reference sequence). DNA of the CDR3: TGTGCCAGCAGCCGGACGGTAGGGGGCTCGAGTTCACCCCTCCACTTT. It specifies CASSRTVGGSSSPLHF.

The DNA of the CDR3 is TGTGCCAGCAGTTTATGGGCTAGCGGGGGGAACACCGGGGAGCTGTTTTTT. Translation: CASSLWASGGNTGELFF. This chain joins TRBV28 and TRBJ2-2; 10 positions agree with TRBD2. The germline V gene encodes CDR1 MDHEN and CDR2 SYDVKM. Losses at the gene ends were 0 bases for V and 1 base for J; bases not matched to a gene: 2. There are 17 residues in the CDR3.

The V call is TRBV28, the J call TRBJ1-5; TRBD1 matches at 7 bases. The CDR3 has 17 amino acids. Germline CDR1 reads MDHEN; CDR2 reads SYDVKM. Trimming took 7 bases from V and 4 from J; bases not matched to a gene: 16. CDR3 DNA: TGTGCCAGCAACCCGGGACAGAAAGACAGAGGGAATCAGCCCCAGCATTTT. This codes for CASNPGQKDRGNQPQHF. The full variable domain, in which reference TRBV28 and TRBJ1-5 provide the parts outside the CDR3, is DVKVTQSSRYLVKRTGEKVFLECVQDMDHENMFWYRQDPGLGLRLIYFSYDVKMKEKGDIPEGYSVSREKKERFSLILESASTNQTSMYLCASNPGQKDRGNQPQHFGDGTRLSIL.

The V and J genes are TRBV29-1 and TRBJ2-2; maybe TRBD2 (6 bases). Looked up from germline, CDR1 is SQVTM and CDR2 is ANQGSEA. V was clipped by 5 bases and J by 7 bases, with 14 bases between them. The length of the CDR3 is 13 residues. This CDR3 reads CSVYGVRGGELFF. The DNA for the CDR3 is TGCAGCGTTTACGGAGTGCGGGGCGGGGAGCTGTTTTTT.

CDR3 region: CASRTPGTSSYEQYF. The CDR3 nucleotides are TGTGCCAGCAGGACTCCCGGGACTAGCTCCTACGAGCAGTACTTC. The chain uses TRBV6-5 and TRBJ2-7; 8 bases agree with TRBD2. This CDR3 has 15 residues. Germline V gene sequence: CDR1 MNHEY, CDR2 SVGAGI. V trimming: 6 bases; J trimming: 0 bases; junction bases outside the gene matches: 7.

In this sample, this clone turned up a few times. The J gene is TRBJ2-3, the V gene TRBV6-6; tentative D call: TRBD1 (6 bases). CDR1 and CDR2 (germline): MNHNY, SVGAGI (reference sequence). The CDR3 is 15 amino acids. Between the trimmed V and J ends, which lost 2 bases and 0 bases, there was a span of 9 bases. CDR3 coding DNA: TGTGCCAGCAGTTACCAGGGGTCTAGCACAGATACGCAGTATTTT. As protein: CASSYQGSSTDTQYF.

The chain couples TRBV24-1 to TRBJ2-3; 8 nucleotides line up with TRBD2. CDR3 length: 17 residues. Germline loops: CDR1 KGHDR, CDR2 SFDVKD. Germline trimming cut 2 bases from V and 1 base from J; bases unmatched to any gene: 7. The CDR3 region is CATSDSGGSGGTDTQYF. CDR3 in DNA: TGTGCCACCAGTGATTCAGGCGGTAGCGGGGGCACAGATACGCAGTATTTT.

The V and J genes are TRBV27 and TRBJ2-1; 9 positions agree with TRBD2. J was trimmed by 5 bases and V by 2 bases; bases with no gene match: 10. CDR1 MNHEY and CDR2 SMNVEV come from the germline V gene (reference sequence). The CDR3 is 17 amino acids. In DNA form, the CDR3 reads TGTGCCAGCAGTTTAGGTTTGGCGGGAGGGTGGAACAATGAGCAGTTCTTC. This sequence encodes CASSLGLAGGWNNEQFF.